This TCR beta chain stems from a study of early T cells in non-severe SARS-CoV-2 infection. CDR3 length: 16 residues. Germline V CDR1 and CDR2: SGHVS, FNYEAQ. With V trimmed by 5 bases and J by 0 bases, 5 bases remained unmatched. Unique molecular identifiers (one per individual cDNA molecule) were attached. One entry per CDR3 protein, called by TCRdb with MiXCR from the 5' RACE reads. The sample lists around 46,000 distinct CDR3 sequences, about 9.9% occurring once. This clonotype turned up a few times. This sequence was found in an adult who was a healthcare worker with PCR-confirmed SARS-CoV-2 infection or an uninfected control (not recorded which). The sequenced material came from whole blood. This chain links TRBV7-6 with TRBJ2-1; TRBD2 matches 9 bases. The CDR3 sequence is CASSGREGSSYNEQFF. The DNA of the CDR3 is TGTGCCAGCAGCGGGCGGGAGGGAAGCTCCTACAATGAGCAGTTCTTC.